This TCR beta chain was captured in a study of TIL therapy for anti-PD-1-resistant metastatic lung cancer. About the research overall: Median tumor mutation burden was 1.5 mutations per megabase. Study-level points and caveats: Compared with baseline intratumoral T cells, expanded TIL cultures were more clonal and less diverse (approximately 6.6% vs 31%). Patients were highly selected, enriched for treatment-naive, never-smoker and oncogene-addicted cases.

The libraries were made with immunoSEQ v3. Produced via immunoSEQ multiplex PCR; TCRdb's table is partial and in-frame only. The sample holds tens of thousands of clones; over 60% are singletons and the top ten take about 7.4%. The CDR3 loop spans 11 amino acids. Germline lookup yields CDR1 ENHRY and CDR2 SYGVKD. V dropped 6 bases and J dropped 10 bases, with 10 bases sitting between them. Comments on this clone: Its antigen is as yet unknown.

Time point noted: pre-treatment sample, taken before nivolumab and TIL therapy. The tumor samples were excised metastases, mostly pleural nodules or supraclavicular lymph nodes. This chain links TRBV10-3 with TRBJ2-1, with a tentative D call TRBD1 (5 bases). The receptor comes from a person aged 25 to 85 with non-small cell lung cancer. Material: tumor tissue, obtained at baseline. This chain's CDR3 is CAIRSRTEQFF. The CDR3 DNA follows: TGTGCCATCAGGTCGAGGACAGAGCAGTTCTTC.